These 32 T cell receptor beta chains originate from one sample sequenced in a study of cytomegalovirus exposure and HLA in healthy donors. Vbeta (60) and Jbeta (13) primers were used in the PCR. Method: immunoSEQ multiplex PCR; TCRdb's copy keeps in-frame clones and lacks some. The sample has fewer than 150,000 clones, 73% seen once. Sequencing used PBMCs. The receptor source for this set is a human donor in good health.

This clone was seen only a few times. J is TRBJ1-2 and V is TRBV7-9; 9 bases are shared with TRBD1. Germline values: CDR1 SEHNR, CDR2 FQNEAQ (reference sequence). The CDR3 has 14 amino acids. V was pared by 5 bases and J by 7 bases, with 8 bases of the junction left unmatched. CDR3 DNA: TGTGCCAGCAGCGATCGGACAGGGGTTGGTGGCTACACCTTC. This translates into CASSDRTGVGGYTF.

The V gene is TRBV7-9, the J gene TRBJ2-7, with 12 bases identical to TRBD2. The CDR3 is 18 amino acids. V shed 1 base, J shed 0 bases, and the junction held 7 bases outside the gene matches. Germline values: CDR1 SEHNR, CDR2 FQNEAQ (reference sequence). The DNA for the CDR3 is TGTGCCAGCAGCTTAGGAACTAGCGGGAGGCGGAGCTCCTACGAGCAGTACTTC. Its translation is CASSLGTSGRRSSYEQYF.

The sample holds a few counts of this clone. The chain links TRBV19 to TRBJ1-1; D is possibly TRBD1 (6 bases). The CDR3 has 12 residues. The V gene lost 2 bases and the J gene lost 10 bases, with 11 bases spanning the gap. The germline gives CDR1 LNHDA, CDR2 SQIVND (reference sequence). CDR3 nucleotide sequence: TGTGCCAGTAGTATACAACAGGGCGTAGCTTTCTTT. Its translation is CASSIQQGVAFF.

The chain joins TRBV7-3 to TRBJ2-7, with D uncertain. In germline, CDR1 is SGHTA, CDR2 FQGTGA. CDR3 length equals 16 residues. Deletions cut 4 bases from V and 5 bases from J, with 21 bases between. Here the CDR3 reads CASSSGLSSTADEQYF. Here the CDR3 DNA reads TGTGCCAGCAGCTCGGGTCTATCCAGCACGGCCGACGAGCAGTACTTC.

This chain's CDR3 is CASSLRDRGNTEAFF. The CDR3 nucleotides read TGTGCCAGCAGCTTGCGGGACAGGGGTAACACTGAAGCTTTCTTT. The gene calls are TRBV5-4 and TRBJ1-1; 10 bases agree with TRBD1. CDR1 and CDR2 from the germline V gene are SGHNT and YYREEE (reference sequence). The V and J ends lost 1 base and 2 bases, in that order; junction bases with no gene match: 2. The CDR3 spans 15 residues.

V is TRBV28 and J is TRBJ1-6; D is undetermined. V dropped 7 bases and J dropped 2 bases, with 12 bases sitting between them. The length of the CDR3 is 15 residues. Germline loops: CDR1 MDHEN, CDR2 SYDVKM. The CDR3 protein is CASTGRSAYNSPLHF. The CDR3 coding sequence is TGTGCCAGCACGGGGAGGAGTGCCTATAATTCACCCCTCCACTTT.

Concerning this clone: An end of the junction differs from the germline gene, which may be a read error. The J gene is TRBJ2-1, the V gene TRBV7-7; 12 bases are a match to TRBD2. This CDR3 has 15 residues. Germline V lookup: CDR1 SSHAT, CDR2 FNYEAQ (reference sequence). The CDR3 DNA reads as TGTGCTAGCAGCCAGACTAGCGGGAGTCAGCATGAGCAGTTCTTC. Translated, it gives CASSQTSGSQHEQFF.

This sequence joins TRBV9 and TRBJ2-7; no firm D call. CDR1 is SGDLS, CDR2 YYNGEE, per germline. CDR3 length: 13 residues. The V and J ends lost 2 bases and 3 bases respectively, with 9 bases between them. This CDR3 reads CASSVGFHYEQYF. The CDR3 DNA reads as TGTGCCAGCAGCGTTGGCTTTCACTACGAGCAGTACTTC.

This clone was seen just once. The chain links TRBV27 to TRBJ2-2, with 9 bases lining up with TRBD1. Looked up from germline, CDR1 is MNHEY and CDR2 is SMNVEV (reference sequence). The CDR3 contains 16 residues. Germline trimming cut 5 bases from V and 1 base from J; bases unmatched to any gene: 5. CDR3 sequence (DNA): TGTGCCAGCAGTCCCTCGACAGGGGGGAACACCGGGGAGCTGTTTTTT. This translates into CASSPSTGGNTGELFF.

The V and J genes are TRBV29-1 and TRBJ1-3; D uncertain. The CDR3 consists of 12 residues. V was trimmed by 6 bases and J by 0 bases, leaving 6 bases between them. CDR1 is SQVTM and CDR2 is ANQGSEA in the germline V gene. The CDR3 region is CSVADSGNTIYF. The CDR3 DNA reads TGCAGCGTCGCAGACTCTGGAAACACCATATATTTT.

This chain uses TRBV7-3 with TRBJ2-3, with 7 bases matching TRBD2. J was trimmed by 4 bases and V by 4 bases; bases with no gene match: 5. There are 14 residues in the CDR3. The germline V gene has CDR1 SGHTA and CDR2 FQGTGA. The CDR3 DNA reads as TGTGCCAGCAGCTCTGGACTAGTGCCAGATACGCAGTATTTT. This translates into CASSSGLVPDTQYF.

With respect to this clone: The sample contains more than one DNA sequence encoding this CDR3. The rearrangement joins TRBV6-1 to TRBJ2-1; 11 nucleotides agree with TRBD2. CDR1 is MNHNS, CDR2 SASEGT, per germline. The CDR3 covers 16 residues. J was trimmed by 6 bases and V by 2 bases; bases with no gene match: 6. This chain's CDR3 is CASSEWGLAEPNEQFF. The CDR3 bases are TGTGCCAGCAGTGAATGGGGACTAGCGGAGCCCAATGAGCAGTTCTTC.

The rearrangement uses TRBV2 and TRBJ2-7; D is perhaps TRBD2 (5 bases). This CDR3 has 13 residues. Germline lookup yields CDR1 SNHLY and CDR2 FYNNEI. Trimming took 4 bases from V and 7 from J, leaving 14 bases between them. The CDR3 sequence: CASSVERAREQYF. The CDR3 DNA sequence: TGTGCCAGCAGTGTAGAGAGGGCAAGAGAGCAGTACTTC. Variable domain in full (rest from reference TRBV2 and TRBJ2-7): EPEVTQTPSHQVTQMGQEVILRCVPISNHLYFYWYRQILGQKVEFLVSFYNNEISEKSEIFDDQFSVERPDGSNFTLKIRSTKLEDSAMYFCASSVERAREQYFGPGTRLTVT.

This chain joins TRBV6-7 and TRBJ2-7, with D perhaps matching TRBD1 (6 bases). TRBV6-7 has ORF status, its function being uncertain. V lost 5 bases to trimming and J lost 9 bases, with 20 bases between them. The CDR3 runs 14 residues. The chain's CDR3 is CASSAGTNSYLQYF. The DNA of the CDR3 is TGTGCCAGCAGTGCCGGGACAAACTCCTACTTGCAGTACTTC.

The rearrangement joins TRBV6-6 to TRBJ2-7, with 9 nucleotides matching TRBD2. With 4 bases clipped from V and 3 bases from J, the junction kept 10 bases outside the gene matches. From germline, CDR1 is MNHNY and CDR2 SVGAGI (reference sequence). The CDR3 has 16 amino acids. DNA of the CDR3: TGTGCCAGCAGTTTTGACCTGCGGGAGGGAGTCTACGAGCAGTACTTC. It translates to CASSFDLREGVYEQYF.

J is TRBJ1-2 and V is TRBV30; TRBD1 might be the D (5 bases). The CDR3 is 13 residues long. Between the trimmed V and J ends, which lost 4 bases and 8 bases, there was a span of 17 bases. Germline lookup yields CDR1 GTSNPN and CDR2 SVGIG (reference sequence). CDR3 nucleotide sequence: TGTGCCTGGACCCTCGACAGCTCGCAGGGCTACACCTTC. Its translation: CAWTLDSSQGYTF.

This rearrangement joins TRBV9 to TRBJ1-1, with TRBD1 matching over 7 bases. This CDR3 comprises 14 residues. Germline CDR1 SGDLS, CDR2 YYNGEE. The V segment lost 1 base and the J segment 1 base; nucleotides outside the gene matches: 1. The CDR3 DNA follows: TGTGCCAGCAGCGTACAGGGGGGGAACACTGAAGCTTTCTTT. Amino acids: CASSVQGGNTEAFF.

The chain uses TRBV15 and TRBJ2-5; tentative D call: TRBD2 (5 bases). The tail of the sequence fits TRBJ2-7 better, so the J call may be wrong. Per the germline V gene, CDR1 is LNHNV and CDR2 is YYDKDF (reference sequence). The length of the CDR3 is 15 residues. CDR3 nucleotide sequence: TGTGCCACCAGCAGAGATCTGAGTAGCGTCGACGAGCAGTACTTC. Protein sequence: CATSRDLSSVDEQYF.

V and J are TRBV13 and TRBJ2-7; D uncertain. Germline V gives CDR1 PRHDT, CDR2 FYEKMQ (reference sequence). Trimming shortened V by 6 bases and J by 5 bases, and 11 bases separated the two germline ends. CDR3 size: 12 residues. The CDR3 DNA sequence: TGTGCCAGCAGTTTTAGTTCGGACGAGCAGTACTTC. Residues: CASSFSSDEQYF.

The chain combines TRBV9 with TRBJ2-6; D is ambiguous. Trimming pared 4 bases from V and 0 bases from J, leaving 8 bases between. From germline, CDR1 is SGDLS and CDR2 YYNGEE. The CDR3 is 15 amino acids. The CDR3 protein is CASSRPGSGANVLTF. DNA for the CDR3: TGTGCCAGCAGCCGGCCGGGCTCTGGGGCCAACGTCCTGACTTTC.

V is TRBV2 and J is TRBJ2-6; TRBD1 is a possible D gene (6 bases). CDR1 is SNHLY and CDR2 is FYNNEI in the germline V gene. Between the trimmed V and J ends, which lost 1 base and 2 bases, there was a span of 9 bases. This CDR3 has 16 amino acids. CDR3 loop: CASSEVKGAGANVLTF. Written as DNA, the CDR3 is TGTGCCAGCAGTGAAGTGAAGGGGGCTGGGGCCAACGTCCTGACTTTC.

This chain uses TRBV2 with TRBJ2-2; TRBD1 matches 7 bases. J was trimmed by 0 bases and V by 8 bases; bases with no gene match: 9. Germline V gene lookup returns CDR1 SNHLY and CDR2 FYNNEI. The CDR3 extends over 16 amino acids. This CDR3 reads CASRQGVAANTGELFF. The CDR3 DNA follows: TGTGCCAGCCGGCAGGGGGTAGCAGCGAACACCGGGGAGCTGTTTTTT.

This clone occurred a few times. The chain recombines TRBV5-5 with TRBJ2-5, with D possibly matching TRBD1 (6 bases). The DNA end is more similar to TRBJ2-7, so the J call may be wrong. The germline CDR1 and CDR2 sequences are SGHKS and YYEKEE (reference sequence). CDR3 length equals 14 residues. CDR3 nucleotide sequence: TGTGCCAGCAGCTTGGAAGGACAGATTTACGAGCAGTACTTC. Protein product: CASSLEGQIYEQYF.

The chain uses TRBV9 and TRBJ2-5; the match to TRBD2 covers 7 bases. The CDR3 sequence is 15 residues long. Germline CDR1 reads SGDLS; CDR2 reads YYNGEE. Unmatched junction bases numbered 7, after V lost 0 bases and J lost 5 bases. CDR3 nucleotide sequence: TGTGCCAGCAGCGTAGAGATTAGCGGGCTGGAGACCCAGTACTTC. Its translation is CASSVEISGLETQYF.

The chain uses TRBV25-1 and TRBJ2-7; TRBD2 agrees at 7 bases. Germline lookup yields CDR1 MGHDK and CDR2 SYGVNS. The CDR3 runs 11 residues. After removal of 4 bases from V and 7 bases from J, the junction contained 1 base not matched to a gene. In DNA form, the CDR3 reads TGTGCCAGCAGTGTGGGGGGGGAGCAGTACTTC. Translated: CASSVGGEQYF.

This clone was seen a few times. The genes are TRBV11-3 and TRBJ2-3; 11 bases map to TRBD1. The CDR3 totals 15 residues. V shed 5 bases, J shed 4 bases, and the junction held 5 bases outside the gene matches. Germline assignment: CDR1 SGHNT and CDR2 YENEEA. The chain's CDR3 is CASSRRGQGADTQYF. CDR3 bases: TGTGCCAGCAGCCGAAGGGGACAGGGGGCAGATACGCAGTATTTT.

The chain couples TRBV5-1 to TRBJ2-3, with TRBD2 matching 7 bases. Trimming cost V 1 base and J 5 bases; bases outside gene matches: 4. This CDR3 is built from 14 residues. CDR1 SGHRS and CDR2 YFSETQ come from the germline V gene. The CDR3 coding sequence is TGCGCCAGCAGCTTGCGGGGGGAGATAGATACGCAGTATTTT. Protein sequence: CASSLRGEIDTQYF.

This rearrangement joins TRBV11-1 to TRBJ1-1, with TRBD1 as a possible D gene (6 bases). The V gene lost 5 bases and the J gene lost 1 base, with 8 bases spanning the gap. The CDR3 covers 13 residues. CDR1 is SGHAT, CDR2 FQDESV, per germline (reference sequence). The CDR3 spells CASSRTENTEAFF. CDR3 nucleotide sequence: TGTGCCAGCAGCCGGACAGAGAACACTGAAGCTTTCTTT.

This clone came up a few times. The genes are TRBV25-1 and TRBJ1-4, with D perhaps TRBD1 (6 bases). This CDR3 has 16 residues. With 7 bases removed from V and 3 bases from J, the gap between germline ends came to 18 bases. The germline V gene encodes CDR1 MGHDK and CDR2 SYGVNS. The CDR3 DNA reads TGTGCCAGCAAAGGGTTAGACAGGAGACCTAATGAAAAACTGTTTTTT. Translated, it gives CASKGLDRRPNEKLFF.

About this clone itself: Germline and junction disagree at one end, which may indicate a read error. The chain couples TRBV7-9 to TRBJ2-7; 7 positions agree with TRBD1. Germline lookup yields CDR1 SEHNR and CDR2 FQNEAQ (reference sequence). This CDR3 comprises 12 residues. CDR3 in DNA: TGTTCCAGCAGTCAGGGGGCCTACGAGCAGTACTTC. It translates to CSSSQGAYEQYF.

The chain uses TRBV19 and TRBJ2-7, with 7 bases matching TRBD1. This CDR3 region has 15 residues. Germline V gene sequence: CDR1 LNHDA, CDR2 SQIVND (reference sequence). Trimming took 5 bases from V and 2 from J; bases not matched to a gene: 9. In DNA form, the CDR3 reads TGTGCCAGTAGTTTCGCAGACAGGGTGGCCTACGAGCAGTACTTC. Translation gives CASSFADRVAYEQYF.

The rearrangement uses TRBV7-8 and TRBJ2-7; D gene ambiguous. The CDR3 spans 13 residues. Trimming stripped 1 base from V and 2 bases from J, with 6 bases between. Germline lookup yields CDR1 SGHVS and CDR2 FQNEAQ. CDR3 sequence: CASSLVGAYEQYF. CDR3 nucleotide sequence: TGTGCCAGCAGCTTAGTTGGAGCCTACGAGCAGTACTTC.